These 25 T cell receptor beta chains originate from one sample sequenced in a study of cytomegalovirus exposure and HLA in healthy donors. Sequencing used immunoSEQ multiplex PCR; TCRdb keeps in-frame clones, though not all of them. This table has roughly 140,000 clones, roughly 91% appearing once. Material for sequencing was PBMCs. Source of these receptors: a woman aged 18-29 years in good health and CMV-seropositive.

This chain links TRBV9 with TRBJ2-7, with TRBD1 identical over 9 bases. CDR1 and CDR2 from the germline V gene are SGDLS and YYNGEE. CDR3 length: 14 amino acids. V dropped 5 bases and J dropped 1; count of bases not matched to a gene: 4. The CDR3 DNA is TGTGCCAGCAGTAAGGGACAGGGTTCCTACGAGCAGTACTTC. It encodes CASSKGQGSYEQYF.

The chain is built from TRBV5-1 and TRBJ2-2; 13 positions match TRBD2. This CDR3 has 16 amino acids. Germline trimming cut 4 bases from V and 6 bases from J; bases unmatched to any gene: 6. Germline V lookup: CDR1 SGHRS, CDR2 YFSETQ. The CDR3 DNA reads as TGCGCCAGCAGCCCAACTAGCGGGAGGGCCGCCGGGGAGCTGTTTTTT. Translating it yields CASSPTSGRAAGELFF.

V is TRBV4-2 and J is TRBJ2-5; TRBD2 might be the D (6 bases). Germline values: CDR1 LGHNA, CDR2 YNFKEQ. Trimming shortened V by 2 bases and J by 0 bases, and 10 bases separated the two germline ends. The CDR3 consists of 15 residues. This chain's CDR3 is CASSQSRGNQETQYF. The CDR3 DNA sequence: TGTGCCAGCAGCCAATCCCGCGGGAACCAAGAGACCCAGTACTTC.

The gene calls are TRBV15 and TRBJ2-3; tentatively, D is TRBD2 (6 bases). Trimming removed 0 bases from V and 6 bases from J, with 13 bases in between. CDR1 is LNHNV, CDR2 YYDKDF, per germline (reference sequence). The CDR3 is 15 amino acids. CDR3 region: CATSRELAGPDTQYF. In nucleotides, the CDR3 is TGTGCCACCAGCAGAGAACTAGCAGGCCCCGATACGCAGTATTTT. The full variable domain, in which reference TRBV15 and TRBJ2-3 provide the parts outside the CDR3, is DAMVIQNPRYQVTQFGKPVTLSCSQTLNHNVMYWYQQKSSQAPKLLFHYYDKDFNNEADTPDNFQSRRPNTSFCFLDIRSPGLGDTAMYLCATSRELAGPDTQYFGPGTRLTVL.

The V call is TRBV30, the J call TRBJ1-2; a possible D gene is TRBD1 (6 bases). Germline V gene lookup returns CDR1 GTSNPN and CDR2 SVGIG (reference sequence). Between the trimmed V and J ends, which lost 7 bases and 4 bases, there was a span of 19 bases. There are 14 residues in the CDR3. The CDR3 loop reads CASVYYRAPYGYTF. CDR3 in DNA: TGTGCCTCGGTTTATTACAGGGCTCCCTATGGCTACACCTTC.

This chain joins TRBV5-6 and TRBJ2-7, with TRBD2 matching over 9 bases. V lost 3 bases and J lost 4; bases outside the gene matches: 2. CDR3 size: 13 residues. Germline lookup yields CDR1 SGHDT and CDR2 YYEEEE. The CDR3 coding sequence is TGTGCCAGCAGCTCTAGCGGGAAGTACGAGCAGTACTTC. Amino acids: CASSSSGKYEQYF.

The chain combines TRBV6-5 with TRBJ2-1, with TRBD2 matching 7 bases. The CDR3 sequence is 15 residues long. V lost 5 bases and J lost 8; bases outside the gene matches: 12. Germline V gene data show CDR1 as MNHEY and CDR2 as SVGAGI. The CDR3 protein is CASSPLGSGIDEQFF. CDR3 bases: TGTGCCAGCAGTCCTCTGGGCAGCGGGATAGATGAGCAGTTCTTC.

The genes are TRBV5-4 and TRBJ2-7, with 9 positions matching TRBD2. J lost 3 bases, V lost 3 bases, and 7 bases had no gene match. The CDR3 is 15 residues long. Germline values: CDR1 SGHNT, CDR2 YYREEE (reference sequence). Written as DNA, the CDR3 is TGTGCCAGCAGCTCTCAGCGGGAGGAGTTCTACGAGCAGTACTTC. Translating it yields CASSSQREEFYEQYF.

The rearrangement links TRBV11-2 to TRBJ2-3; 8 bases are a match to TRBD2. V shed 6 bases and J 0 bases; nucleotides not matched to a gene: 8. The length of the CDR3 is 16 residues. The germline CDR1 and CDR2 sequences are SGHAT and FQNNGV. For the CDR3, the DNA is TGTGCCAGCAGTAAAAGACTAGCGAGTAGCACAGATACGCAGTATTTT. This sequence encodes CASSKRLASSTDTQYF.

This chain joins TRBV9 and TRBJ2-1; TRBD2 matches 11 bases. CDR1 SGDLS and CDR2 YYNGEE come from the germline V gene. This CDR3 has 14 amino acids. Trimming removed 4 bases from V and 8 bases from J; junction bases left unmatched: 5. CDR3 in amino acids: CASSTLAGGDEQFF. The CDR3 DNA is TGTGCCAGCAGCACTTTAGCGGGAGGGGATGAGCAGTTCTTC.

The sample holds one count of this clone. The V call is TRBV6-5, the J call TRBJ2-7; 10 bases map to TRBD2. The CDR3 has 15 amino acids. Per germline, CDR1 MNHEY and CDR2 SVGAGI. V dropped 2 bases and J dropped 6; count of bases not matched to a gene: 7. CDR3 amino acids: CASSYPSGSVGEQYF. In DNA form, the CDR3 reads TGTGCCAGCAGTTACCCTAGCGGGAGTGTTGGCGAGCAGTACTTC.

The chain joins TRBV19 to TRBJ2-2, with 14 bases lining up with TRBD2. In germline, CDR1 is LNHDA, CDR2 SQIVND (reference sequence). The CDR3 spans 15 residues. J was trimmed by 5 bases and V by 9 bases; bases with no gene match: 5. CDR3 nucleotide sequence: TGTGCCAGCGGGACTAGCGGGAGAAGGACCGGGGAGCTGTTTTTT. Its protein is CASGTSGRRTGELFF.

This clone has a single count. The chain has TRBV5-1 and TRBJ2-3; 14 bases fit TRBD2. Per germline, CDR1 SGHRS and CDR2 YFSETQ. The V gene end was trimmed by 3 bases and the J gene end by 4 bases; junction bases not matched to a gene: 4. The CDR3 loop spans 16 amino acids. The CDR3 coding sequence is TGCGCCAGCAGCTGGGGGACTAGCGGGAGTGCAGATACGCAGTATTTT. This encodes CASSWGTSGSADTQYF.

This clone occurred a few times. The V call is TRBV5-6, the J call TRBJ2-5; 8 bases fit TRBD1. This CDR3 is built from 14 residues. V trimming: 1 base; J trimming: 5 bases; junction bases outside the gene matches: 4. Germline-derived CDR1 and CDR2 are SGHDT and YYEEEE. The CDR3 region has the DNA TGTGCCAGCAGCTTGCAGGGGGCCCGGGAGACCCAGTACTTC. It translates to CASSLQGARETQYF.

The rearrangement joins TRBV19 to TRBJ2-1; possible D gene TRBD2, 5 bases. The CDR3 totals 15 residues. Germline V gene sequence: CDR1 LNHDA, CDR2 SQIVND (reference sequence). The V end was cut by 4 bases, the J end by 2 bases, with 12 bases between. The CDR3, as DNA: TGTGCCAGTAGTACCGCGGCGGAGGCCTACAATGAGCAGTTCTTC. Protein sequence: CASSTAAEAYNEQFF.

The rearrangement links TRBV1 to TRBJ2-1; TRBD2 is the table's D call and was not checked against the DNA. TRBV1 is a pseudogene segment. The CDR3 spans 17 residues. The CDR3 DNA reads as TGCACCAGCAGCCAAGCTCACGCGGGGGCGTCCTACAATGAGCAGTTCTTC. Its protein product is CTSSQAHAGASYNEQFF.

The chain joins TRBV25-1 to TRBJ2-2; TRBD2 agrees at 9 bases. The CDR3 sequence is 16 residues long. The V and J ends lost 5 bases and 5 bases, in that order; junction bases with no gene match: 9. Per the germline V gene, CDR1 is MGHDK and CDR2 is SYGVNS. The CDR3 DNA sequence: TGTGCCAGCAGTACATTTAGCGGGAGTTATACCGGGGAGCTGTTTTTT. Translating gives CASSTFSGSYTGELFF.

The V gene is TRBV6-5, the J gene TRBJ1-5, with 7 positions matching TRBD1. The J segment lost 3 bases and the V segment lost 6 bases, leaving 5 bases of the junction unmatched. The CDR3 spans 14 residues. From germline, CDR1 is MNHEY and CDR2 SVGAGI. CDR3 nucleotide sequence: TGTGCCAGCAGGACACAGGGGACCAATCAGCCCCAGCATTTT. Its protein product is CASRTQGTNQPQHF.

The CDR3 nucleotides are TGTGCCAGCAGAAAGACAGGGTTGGGCAATCAGCCCCAGCATTTT. This sequence encodes CASRKTGLGNQPQHF. The rearrangement joins TRBV28 to TRBJ1-5, with TRBD1 matching 7 bases. In germline, CDR1 is MDHEN, CDR2 SYDVKM. The CDR3 has 15 residues. V trimming: 6 bases; J trimming: 2 bases; junction bases outside the gene matches: 7.

The chain has TRBV18 and TRBJ1-1; 8 bases line up with TRBD1. CDR1 KGHSH and CDR2 LQKENI come from the germline V gene. The J segment lost 5 bases and the V segment lost 6 bases, leaving 8 bases of the junction unmatched. The CDR3 extends over 14 amino acids. The DNA of the CDR3 is TGTGCCAGCTCCCCCAGGGGGCTGGGGACTGAAGCTTTCTTT. The encoded protein is CASSPRGLGTEAFF.

The chain has TRBV7-2 and TRBJ2-7, with 9 bases that match TRBD2. Germline V gene data show CDR1 as SGHTA and CDR2 as FQGNSA. The CDR3 has 14 amino acids. J was trimmed by 2 bases and V by 5 bases; bases with no gene match: 4. The CDR3 reads CASSPAGGTYEQYF. CDR3 nucleotide sequence: TGTGCCAGCAGCCCAGCGGGAGGAACCTACGAGCAGTACTTC.

The rearrangement uses TRBV11-3 and TRBJ1-1; TRBD1 agrees at 7 bases. The CDR3 is 13 amino acids. The V segment lost 6 bases and the J segment 0 bases; nucleotides outside the gene matches: 1. Germline CDR1 SGHNT, CDR2 YENEEA. CDR3 loop: CASRDRVNTEAFF. The CDR3 region has the DNA TGTGCCAGCAGAGACAGGGTGAACACTGAAGCTTTCTTT.

This clone was found once. This chain links TRBV6-5 with TRBJ2-2; 7 bases are shared with TRBD1. With 6 bases clipped from V and 0 bases from J, the junction kept 4 bases outside the gene matches. Germline V gene sequence: CDR1 MNHEY, CDR2 SVGAGI. This CDR3 contains 15 residues. In nucleotides, the CDR3 is TGTGCCAGCAGGACCGGGACAGCGAACACCGGGGAGCTGTTTTTT. It yields the protein CASRTGTANTGELFF.

In its sample, this clone was seen once. This chain joins TRBV13 and TRBJ2-2; D possibly corresponds to TRBD1 (6 bases). Trimming took off 0 bases at V and 2 bases at J, with 13 bases between the two ends. The CDR3 length is 17 residues. Germline CDR1 reads PRHDT; CDR2 reads FYEKMQ (reference sequence). The CDR3 sequence: CASSLGPAGTNTGELFF. In DNA form, the CDR3 reads TGTGCCAGCAGCTTAGGTCCGGCAGGGACAAACACCGGGGAGCTGTTTTTT.

This clone showed up just a few times. This chain connects TRBV6-4 to TRBJ2-2; 8 nucleotides line up with TRBD1. This CDR3 is 17 amino acids long. Germline CDR1 MRHNA, CDR2 SNTAGT. Trimming took 2 bases from V and 6 from J; bases not matched to a gene: 11. The chain's CDR3 is CASSDTEQGDGSGELFF. DNA for the CDR3: TGTGCCAGCAGTGACACAGAACAGGGGGACGGTTCCGGGGAGCTGTTTTTT.